This is a list of T cell receptor beta chains from one sample in a study of blood T cells in healthy people across ages. One entry per CDR3 protein results from TCRdb running MiXCR on the 5' RACE reads. The sample contains 780,000 or so distinct CDR3 sequences, about 55% of which appear only once. The specimen sequenced was blood. The receptors shown here come from an elderly man in good health. CDR3s include the opening cysteine and the closing phenylalanine or tryptophan. D genes are given only for firm matches. The listing skips clone size in some rows; elsewhere it reads once, few, many or a size class.

d_call j_call v_call clone_size cdr3_aa cdr3_nt
. TRBJ2-1 TRBV29-1 few CSGGEQFF TGCAGCGGGGGGGAGCAGTTCTTC
TRBD2 TRBJ2-1 TRBV3-1 . CASSQGLGRAGGLYNEQFF TGTGCCAGCAGCCAGGGCCTCGGGCGAGCGGGAGGGCTGTACAATGAGCAGTTCTTC
TRBD1 TRBJ2-2 TRBV29-1 . CSARTGSDTRELFF TGCAGCGCCAGGACAGGGAGCGACACCCGGGAGCTGTTTTTT
. TRBJ1-2 TRBV12-3/TRBV12-4 . CASSFEGIHHLHLVPHGYTF TGTGCCAGCAGTTTTGAGGGGATTCACCACCTCCATCTGGTGCCTCATGGCTACACCTTC
. TRBJ2-2 TRBV3-1 . CASSPRMGDRRTGELFF TGTGCCAGCAGCCCGAGGATGGGGGATCGGCGCACCGGGGAGCTGTTTTTT
TRBD2 TRBJ2-1 TRBV7-6 . CASSFAGAGNEQFF TGTGCCAGCAGCTTTGCGGGAGCGGGGAATGAGCAGTTCTTC
TRBD2 TRBJ2-5 TRBV3-1 . CASSLGTSGSEETQYF TGTGCCAGCAGCCTCGGGACTAGCGGGAGTGAGGAGACCCAGTACTTC
TRBD1 TRBJ1-2 TRBV29-1 . CSVIVGGSYGYTF TGCAGCGTTATTGTAGGGGGCAGCTATGGCTACACCTTC
. TRBJ2-3 TRBV7-9 . CASSLKLAETHRYAYF TGTGCCAGCAGCTTAAAGCTAGCAGAAACGCACAGATACGCGTATTTT
. TRBJ2-7 TRBV4-2 few CASSHRTGIDEQYF TGTGCCAGCAGCCATCGCACAGGAATCGACGAGCAGTACTTC
. TRBJ2-1 TRBV20-1 . CSASRNSLREQFF TGCAGTGCTAGCCGTAATAGTCTTAGAGAGCAGTTCTTC
. TRBJ2-2 TRBV5-8 . CASLKDAPNTGELFF TGTGCCAGCCTCAAGGATGCACCGAACACCGGGGAGCTGTTTTTT
. TRBJ2-7 TRBV7-9 . CASSWPGKAHEQYF TGTGCCAGCAGCTGGCCTGGGAAGGCCCACGAGCAGTACTTC
. TRBJ2-3 TRBV3-1 . CASSPRSGGLGDTQYF TGTGCCAGCTCTCCCAGAAGTGGTGGGCTCGGTGATACGCAGTATTTT
TRBD2 TRBJ2-1 TRBV20-1 few CSARGPGGGLALNEQFF TGCAGTGCTAGAGGCCCGGGAGGAGGACTAGCGCTAAATGAGCAGTTCTTC
TRBD1 TRBJ2-3 TRBV5-1 . CASRSDRANRYAYF TGCGCCAGCCGATCGGACAGGGCCAACAGATACGCGTATTTT
. TRBJ2-4 TRBV5-6 . CASSLAPLTGSEQYF TGTGCCAGCAGCTTGGCTCCCCTAACAGGGAGTGAGCAGTACTTC
. TRBJ2-5 TRBV12-3/TRBV12-4 . CASSLWRSQETQYF TGTGCCAGCAGTTTGTGGAGGTCCCAAGAGACCCAGTACTTC
. TRBJ1-1 TRBV5-4 . CASSPGRVIQRSTEAFF TGTGCCAGCAGCCCGGGGCGGGTTATACAACGGTCCACTGAAGCTTTCTTT
TRBD2 TRBJ2-4 TRBV29-1 . CSVRRGEDIQYF TGCAGCGTTAGACGGGGGGAGGACATTCAGTACTTC
. TRBJ2-5 TRBV5-1 . CASSLGPLLEETQYF TGCGCCAGCAGCTTGGGCCCCCTCCTGGAGGAGACCCAGTACTTC
. TRBJ1-1 TRBV20-1 . CSARDSARGARGEAFF TGCAGTGCTAGAGATTCTGCAAGGGGCGCCCGGGGAGAAGCTTTCTTT
. TRBJ1-1 TRBV6-2/TRBV6-3 . CASSSSRTLRTEAFF TGTGCCAGCTCCTCTTCTCGGACACTCCGGACTGAAGCTTTCTTT
. TRBJ2-5 TRBV6-5 . CASRTRGYQETQYF TGTGCCAGCAGAACCCGGGGGTACCAAGAGACCCAGTACTTC
. TRBJ1-6 TRBV20-1 . CSASTGSGSPLHF TGCAGTGCTAGTACAGGGAGCGGATCACCCCTCCACTTT
TRBD2 TRBJ2-5 TRBV29-1 few CSVGPTSWETQYF TGCAGCGTTGGGCCGACTAGCTGGGAGACCCAGTACTTC
. TRBJ1-4 TRBV4-2 . CASSQDPSGGRSKEKLFF TGTGCCAGCAGCCAAGATCCTTCGGGCGGAAGGTCTAAGGAAAAACTGTTTTTT
. TRBJ2-3 TRBV28 . CASRERTTRSYAYF TGTGCCAGCAGAGAAAGAACGACCCGATCATACGCGTATTTT
. TRBJ1-6 TRBV14 few CASSQDLMDSPPHF TGTGCCAGCAGCCAAGATCTCATGGATTCACCCCCCCACTTT